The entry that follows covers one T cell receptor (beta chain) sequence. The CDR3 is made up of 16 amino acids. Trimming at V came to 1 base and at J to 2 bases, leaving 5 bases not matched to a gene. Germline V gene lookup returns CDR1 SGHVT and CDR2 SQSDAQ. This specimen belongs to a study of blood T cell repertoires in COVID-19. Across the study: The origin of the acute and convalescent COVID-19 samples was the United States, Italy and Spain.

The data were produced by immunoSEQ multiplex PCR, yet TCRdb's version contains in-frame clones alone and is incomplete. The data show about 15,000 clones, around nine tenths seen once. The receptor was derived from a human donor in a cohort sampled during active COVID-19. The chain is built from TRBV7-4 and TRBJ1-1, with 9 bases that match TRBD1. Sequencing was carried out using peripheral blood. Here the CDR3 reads CASSLEDRGINTEAFF. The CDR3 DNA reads TGTGCCAGCAGCTTAGAGGACAGGGGAATAAACACTGAAGCTTTCTTT.